This record covers a single T cell receptor (beta chain). Its specificity is not known. The data derive from a study of beta chain features in type 1 diabetes. Study results and caveats: In the patient group, naive, central memory and Treg TCRB repertoires seemed more alike than in the healthy donor group. In every one of the four CD4+ subsets, TCRB CDR3s were moderately but significantly shorter in Type 1 diabetes patients.

Germline CDR1 reads LNHDA; CDR2 reads SQIVND (reference sequence). This CDR3 is built from 16 residues. With V trimmed by 4 bases and J by 5 bases, 11 bases remained unmatched. The investigators reverse transcribed all of the isolated RNA, so they sequenced expressed TCRB transcripts. Only in-frame clones appear in the TCRdb table, and some are missing; sequencing was by immunoSEQ multiplex PCR. The table includes under 850,000 clones, under 15% detected once. Using CD45RO/CCR7/CD25/CD127/CD95/CD27, CD4+ naive, central memory, regulatory and stem cell-like memory cells were sorted. The sequenced sample consisted of naive CD4+ T cells from blood. This sequence originates from a man aged 18 to 30 with type 1 diabetes. This chain joins TRBV19 and TRBJ2-5; 9 nucleotides align to TRBD2. CDR3: CASSTSGAPLGETQYF. Here the CDR3 DNA reads TGTGCCAGTAGTACTAGCGGGGCTCCACTCGGGGAGACCCAGTACTTC. The full variable domain, in which reference TRBV19 and TRBJ2-5 provide the parts outside the CDR3, is DGGITQSPKYLFRKEGQNVTLSCEQNLNHDAMYWYRQDPGQGLRLIYYSQIVNDFQKGDIAEGYSVSREKKESFPLTVTSAQKNPTAFYLCASSTSGAPLGETQYFGPGTRLLVL.